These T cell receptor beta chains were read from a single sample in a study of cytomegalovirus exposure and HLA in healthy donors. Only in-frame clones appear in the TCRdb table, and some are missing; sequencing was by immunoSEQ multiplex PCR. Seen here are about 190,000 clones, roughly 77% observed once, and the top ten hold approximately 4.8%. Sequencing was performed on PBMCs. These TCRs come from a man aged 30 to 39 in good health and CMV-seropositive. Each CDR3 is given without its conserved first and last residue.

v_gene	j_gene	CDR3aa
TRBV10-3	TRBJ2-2	AISVVKNTGELF
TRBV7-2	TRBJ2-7	ASSLAAFGQY
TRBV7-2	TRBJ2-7	ASSWTSGYSYEQY
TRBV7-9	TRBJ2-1	ASSLGQTSRGNEQF
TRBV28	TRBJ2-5	ASSLPSAEPRETQY
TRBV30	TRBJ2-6	AWVDRGFGANVLT
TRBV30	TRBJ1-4	AWSGRAGANEKLF
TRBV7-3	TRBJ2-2	ASSSPAGGPGGELF
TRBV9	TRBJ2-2	ASSVEGVANTGELF
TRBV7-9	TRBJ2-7	ASSLVGSSAMGEQY
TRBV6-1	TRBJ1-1	ASSEINGGNTEAF
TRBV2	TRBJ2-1	ASRQKGLLAGVGDEQF
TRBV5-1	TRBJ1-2	ASSLDGSNYGYT
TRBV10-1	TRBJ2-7	ATFEIQGAYEQY
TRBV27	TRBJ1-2	ATSGSGVRGGYT
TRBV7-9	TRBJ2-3	ASSFIPTILDTQY
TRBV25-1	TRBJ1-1	ATGGGLAVTEAF
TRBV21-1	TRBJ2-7	ASSKEQPTGTSYEQY
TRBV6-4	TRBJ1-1	ASSPDRMNTEAF
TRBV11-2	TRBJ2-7	ASSLEGRGLYEQY
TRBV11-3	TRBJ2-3	ASSFGGRAGADTQY
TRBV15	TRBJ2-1	ATSTGGSSYNEQF
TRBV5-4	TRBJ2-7	ASSPGTGIGVLY
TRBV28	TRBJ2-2	ASWPDRAYTGELF
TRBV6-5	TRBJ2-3	ASTRTGSADTQY
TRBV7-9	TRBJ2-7	SSGYWGGQSYEQY
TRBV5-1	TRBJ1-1	ATKLSPASRSEAF
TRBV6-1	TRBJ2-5	ASARTGTQETQY
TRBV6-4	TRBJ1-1	ASSGFTGKNTEAF
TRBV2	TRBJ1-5	ASSLADSNQPQH
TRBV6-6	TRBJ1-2	ASRQGEYGYT
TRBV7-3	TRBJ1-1	ASSLGGSNTEAF
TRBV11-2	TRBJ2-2	ASSRGQGGTGELF
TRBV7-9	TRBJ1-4	ASGQDRTNEKLF
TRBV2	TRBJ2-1	ASSSGQGAQF
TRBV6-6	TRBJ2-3	ASSKAGGSGDTQY
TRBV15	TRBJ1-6	ATSRGVGYPLH
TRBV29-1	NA	SVAPGGGSNEQY
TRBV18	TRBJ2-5	ASSKNQGQETQY
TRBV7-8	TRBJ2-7	ASSPTGIYEQY
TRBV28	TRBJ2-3	ASSLYITGSLADTQY